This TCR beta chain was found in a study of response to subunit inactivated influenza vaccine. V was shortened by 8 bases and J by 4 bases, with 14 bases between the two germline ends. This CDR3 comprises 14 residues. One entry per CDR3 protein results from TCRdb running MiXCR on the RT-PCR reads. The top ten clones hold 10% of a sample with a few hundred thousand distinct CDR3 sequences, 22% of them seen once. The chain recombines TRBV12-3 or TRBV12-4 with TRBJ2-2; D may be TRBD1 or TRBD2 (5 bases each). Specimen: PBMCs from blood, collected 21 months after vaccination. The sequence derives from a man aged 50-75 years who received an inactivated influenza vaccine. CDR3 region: CASFSWGFTGELFF. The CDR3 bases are TGTGCCAGCTTTTCTTGGGGGTTCACCGGGGAGCTGTTTTTT.